This entry concerns a single T cell receptor beta chain. Antigen specificity is unknown. At one end the junction does not follow the germline gene, possibly because of a read error. This PCR relied on a set of 60 Vbeta primers and 13 Jbeta primers. Clones were sequenced by immunoSEQ multiplex PCR, and TCRdb holds only the in-frame ones, with some missing. The sample holds roughly 100,000 clones, about 80% seen once. This CDR3 spans 15 amino acids. From germline, CDR1 is MNHNY and CDR2 SVGAGI (reference sequence). The data were taken from a study of cytomegalovirus exposure and HLA in healthy donors. The overall study: Earlier sequencing of about 179 million T cells yielded 90 million to 140 million unique TCR beta sequences.

Points from the study as a whole: In a later analysis, an Asian-associated ancestry cluster reportedly showed fewer N-insertions than the roughly 650-donor mean. It was reported that TCR beta sequences correctly inferred the HLA-A and HLA-B alleles for most subjects. The productive fraction for most TCR beta V segments was about 90% or about 30% in an earlier analysis.

The chain employs TRBV6-6 and TRBJ1-1; 11 bases match TRBD1. The sequenced sample consisted of PBMCs. This receptor was obtained from a man aged 25 to 40 in good health and CMV-seronegative. This CDR3 is CVSSQFGTGGTEAFF. The CDR3 region has the DNA TGTGTCAGCAGCCAGTTCGGGACAGGGGGCACTGAAGCTTTCTTT.